Following are 22 T cell receptor beta chains from one sample sequenced in a study of blood T cell repertoires in COVID-19. Sequencing used immunoSEQ multiplex PCR; TCRdb keeps in-frame clones, though not all of them. In the table there are around 270,000 clones, around 89% of which are singletons. Material for sequencing was peripheral blood. All receptors derive from a man between 60 and 75 years old who had recovered from COVID-19.

CDR3 loop: CASSPRTSGGAYNEQFF. Written as DNA, the CDR3 is TGTGCCAGTAGTCCAAGGACTAGCGGGGGGGCATACAATGAGCAGTTCTTC. The chain has TRBV19 and TRBJ2-1; TRBD2 matches 15 bases. Germline CDR1 is LNHDA and CDR2 is SQIVND (reference sequence). Losses at the gene ends were 5 bases for V and 4 bases for J; bases not matched to a gene: 6. This CDR3 comprises 17 residues.

The rearrangement joins TRBV9 to TRBJ2-7, with TRBD1 identical over 10 bases. The germline CDR1 and CDR2 sequences are SGDLS and YYNGEE. The CDR3 sequence is 15 residues long. The V gene end was trimmed by 2 bases and the J gene end by 4 bases; junction bases not matched to a gene: 6. CDR3 sequence (DNA): TGTGCCAGCAGCGTTAGGACAGGGGGGGCTTACGAGCAGTACTTC. As protein: CASSVRTGGAYEQYF.

This rearrangement joins TRBV2 to TRBJ1-3; D ambiguous. Germline CDR1 is SNHLY and CDR2 is FYNNEI. V gave up 2 bases and J gave up 0 bases, with 17 bases separating them. There are 18 residues in the CDR3. The CDR3 is CASSESEVLANSGNTIYF. CDR3 sequence (DNA): TGTGCCAGCAGTGAATCCGAGGTCTTGGCTAACTCTGGAAACACCATATATTTT. The whole variable domain, remainder taken from reference TRBV2 and TRBJ1-3, is EPEVTQTPSHQVTQMGQEVILRCVPISNHLYFYWYRQILGQKVEFLVSFYNNEISEKSEIFDDQFSVERPDGSNFTLKIRSTKLEDSAMYFCASSESEVLANSGNTIYFGEGSWLTVV.

The rearrangement links TRBV11-2 to TRBJ1-6; 8 positions agree with TRBD1. There are 15 residues in the CDR3. In germline, CDR1 is SGHAT, CDR2 FQNNGV. V lost 5 bases and J lost 5; bases outside the gene matches: 5. The CDR3 DNA sequence: TGTGCCAGCAGCAAAAACAGGGGGGATAATTCACCCCTCCACTTT. It translates to CASSKNRGDNSPLHF.

The chain has TRBV5-1 and TRBJ1-6; no clear D gene. The CDR3 is 13 residues long. The V end lost 0 bases, the J end lost 7 bases, and 5 bases lay between the germline ends. Germline CDR1 is SGHRS and CDR2 is YFSETQ. The chain's CDR3 is CASSLGGNSPLHF. Written as DNA, the CDR3 is TGCGCCAGCAGCTTGGGCGGGAATTCACCCCTCCACTTT.

This chain joins TRBV18 and TRBJ2-1; TRBD2 aligns across 9 bases. V dropped 6 bases and J dropped 10; count of bases not matched to a gene: 13. The V gene's germline CDR1 is KGHSH and CDR2 LQKENI. CDR3 size: 15 residues. The CDR3 DNA follows: TGTGCCAGCTCCCCCCCTAGCGGGGCTCCTATAGAGCAGTTCTTC. This gives the protein CASSPPSGAPIEQFF. Full variable domain (missing parts from reference TRBV18 and TRBJ2-1): NAGVMQNPRHLVRRRGQEARLRCSPMKGHSHVYWYRQLPEEGLKFMVYLQKENIIDESGMPKERFSAEFPKEGPSILRIQQVVRGDSAAYFCASSPPSGAPIEQFFGPGTRLTVL.

The chain uses TRBV6-5 and TRBJ1-2; D call uncertain. Trimming pared 2 bases from V and 4 bases from J, leaving 8 bases between. This CDR3 has 13 residues. Germline CDR1 reads MNHEY; CDR2 reads SVGAGI. The CDR3 nucleotides read TGTGCCAGCAGTTACGTGGCCACCTATGGCTACACCTTC. The encoded protein is CASSYVATYGYTF.

V usage is TRBV6-5 and J usage is TRBJ1-2; 8 positions match TRBD1. Germline CDR1 and CDR2: MNHEY and SVGAGI. The CDR3 loop spans 12 amino acids. V lost 6 bases to trimming and J lost 6 bases; unmatched junction nucleotides: 3. The CDR3 protein is CASRTGEDGYTF. The CDR3 DNA follows: TGTGCCAGCAGGACAGGGGAGGATGGCTACACCTTC.

The V call is TRBV5-1, the J call TRBJ1-1; 7 bases fit TRBD1. Germline assignment: CDR1 SGHRS and CDR2 YFSETQ. J lost 1 base, V lost 3 bases, and 3 bases had no gene match. There are 14 residues in the CDR3. CDR3 amino acids: CASSWDSSNTEAFF. CDR3 DNA sequence: TGCGCCAGCAGCTGGGACAGCTCGAACACTGAAGCTTTCTTT.

J is TRBJ2-1 and V is TRBV4-2; 12 positions match TRBD2. The CDR3 runs to 17 residues. V lost 3 bases and J lost 6; bases outside the gene matches: 9. From germline, CDR1 is LGHNA and CDR2 YNFKEQ. The CDR3 DNA is TGTGCCAGCAGCCAGGCAGTTCTAGCGGGGGGGGTCAATGAGCAGTTCTTC. This translates into CASSQAVLAGGVNEQFF.

DNA for the CDR3: TGTGCCAGTAGGGACAGGGGTGCAACAACTAATGAAAAACTGTTTTTT. It encodes CASRDRGATTNEKLFF. V and J are TRBV19 and TRBJ1-4; the match to TRBD1 covers 9 bases. The length of the CDR3 is 16 residues. CDR1 and CDR2 from the germline V gene are LNHDA and SQIVND (reference sequence). The trim removed 6 bases at V and 0 bases at J, leaving 5 bases unmatched.

The gene calls are TRBV4-2 and TRBJ1-2, with D hard to call. From germline, CDR1 is LGHNA and CDR2 YNFKEQ. V shed 0 bases and J shed 1 base, with 18 bases lying between them. This CDR3 has 18 amino acids. CDR3 loop: CASSQDLGGPILNYGYTF. CDR3 coding DNA: TGTGCCAGCAGCCAAGATCTTGGAGGACCTATACTTAACTATGGCTACACCTTC.

This sequence joins TRBV7-3 and TRBJ1-5, with D maybe TRBD1 (5 bases). CDR1 and CDR2 (germline): SGHTA, FQGTGA. Deletions cut 4 bases from V and 8 bases from J, with 18 bases between. CDR3 length: 15 residues. The CDR3 here is CASSYPGRDGEPQHF. The CDR3 DNA follows: TGTGCCAGCAGCTACCCTGGGCGGGACGGGGAGCCCCAGCATTTT. The entire variable domain, with the rest obtained from reference TRBV7-3 and TRBJ1-5, is as follows: GAGVSQTPSNKVTEKGKYVELRCDPISGHTALYWYRQSLGQGPEFLIYFQGTGAADDSGLPNDRFFAVRPEGSVSTLKIQRTERGDSAVYLCASSYPGRDGEPQHFGDGTRLSIL.

This sequence joins TRBV18 and TRBJ1-3; perhaps TRBD1 as D (5 bases). Trimming cost V 6 bases and J 4 bases, with 16 bases left between them. CDR1 KGHSH and CDR2 LQKENI come from the germline V gene. This CDR3 has 15 amino acids. The CDR3 loop is CASSHDSLAGNTIYF. CDR3 nucleotide sequence: TGTGCCAGCTCTCACGACAGCCTCGCAGGAAACACCATATATTTT.

The V and J genes are TRBV19 and TRBJ2-7; 11 nucleotides line up with TRBD2. Germline V CDR1 and CDR2: LNHDA, SQIVND (reference sequence). There are 14 residues in the CDR3. The V gene end was trimmed by 3 bases and the J gene end by 5 bases; junction bases not matched to a gene: 3. Here the CDR3 reads CASSILAGGNEQYF. The CDR3 coding sequence is TGTGCCAGTAGTATTCTAGCGGGGGGTAACGAGCAGTACTTC.

The chain has TRBV27 and TRBJ2-5; 7 bases are shared with TRBD1. The CDR3 consists of 13 residues. V lost 7 bases to trimming and J lost 1 base; unmatched junction nucleotides: 3. Looked up from germline, CDR1 is MNHEY and CDR2 is SMNVEV (reference sequence). CDR3 nucleotides: TGTGCCAGCAAGGACAGGCCCCAAGAGACCCAGTACTTC. Amino acids: CASKDRPQETQYF.

This clone was observed once. The rearrangement joins TRBV4-1 to TRBJ2-7, with 10 bases identical to TRBD1. Germline values: CDR1 MGHRA, CDR2 YSYEKL. This CDR3 comprises 15 residues. Trimming took 1 base from V and 6 from J; bases not matched to a gene: 6. CDR3 in amino acids: CASSQVPGQGREQYF. The DNA of the CDR3 is TGCGCCAGCAGCCAAGTCCCGGGACAGGGGCGCGAGCAGTACTTC.

This clone was seen more than once but under ten times. The chain carries TRBV5-4 and TRBJ1-4; D possibly corresponds to TRBD1 (5 bases). V dropped 3 bases and J dropped 5 bases, with 11 bases sitting between them. The CDR3 is 14 residues long. Germline-derived CDR1 and CDR2 are SGHNT and YYREEE (reference sequence). For the CDR3, the DNA is TGTGCCAGCAGCTCCGGGGGGGAGAATGAAAAACTGTTTTTT. It codes for CASSSGGENEKLFF. The entire variable domain, with the rest obtained from reference TRBV5-4 and TRBJ1-4, is as follows: ETGVTQSPTHLIKTRGQQVTLRCSSQSGHNTVSWYQQALGQGPQFIFQYYREEENGRGNFPPRFSGLQFPNYSSELNVNALELDDSALYLCASSSGGENEKLFFGSGTQLSVL.

A note on this clone: The identical CDR3 is also encoded by other nucleotide sequences in the sample. The chain combines TRBV9 with TRBJ2-1; D unclear. This CDR3 has 14 residues. Germline V gives CDR1 SGDLS, CDR2 YYNGEE. V was shortened by 0 bases and J by 2 bases, with 6 bases between the two germline ends. The CDR3 coding sequence is TGTGCCAGCAGCGTAGGGAGTACCTACAATGAGCAGTTCTTC. It yields the protein CASSVGSTYNEQFF.

The chain carries TRBV6-2 or TRBV6-3 and TRBJ1-4; no definite D call. Germline CDR1 reads MNHEY; CDR2 reads SVGEGT. The ends were cut back, 2 bases at V and 7 bases at J, with 11 bases in the middle. The length of the CDR3 is 14 residues. The CDR3 reads CASSYGRRVEKLFF. CDR3 nucleotide sequence: TGTGCCAGCAGTTACGGGCGGCGGGTTGAAAAACTGTTTTTT.

V gene TRBV5-1 combines with J gene TRBJ2-3; D might be TRBD1 (5 bases). This CDR3 contains 15 residues. In germline, CDR1 is SGHRS, CDR2 YFSETQ. Trimming pared 2 bases from V and 5 bases from J, leaving 15 bases between. CDR3 residues: CASSFGRVQRDTQYF. In DNA, the CDR3 is TGCGCCAGCAGCTTTGGCAGGGTGCAAAGAGATACGCAGTATTTT.

V gene TRBV7-3 combines with J gene TRBJ2-7; weak D call: TRBD1 (6 bases). This CDR3 comprises 14 residues. The V gene's germline CDR1 is SGHTA and CDR2 FQGTGA. Trimming removed 5 bases from V and 6 bases from J, with 17 bases in between. The CDR3 region is CASSPTRGGSEQYF. The CDR3 DNA reads TGTGCCAGCAGCCCAACACGTGGGGGCTCCGAGCAGTACTTC.